These 26 T cell receptor beta chains share one sample of origin, sequenced in a study of blood T cells in healthy people across ages. The authors ran a second PCR of roughly 6 to 12 cycles using a sample-barcoded 5' primer and a J-beta primer mix. MiXCR was run by TCRdb on the 5' RACE reads, yielding one entry per CDR3 protein. The sample carries hundreds of thousands of distinct CDR3 sequences, approximately 22% recorded once. Source material: blood. These receptors were taken from a man between 70 and 80 years old in good health.

The genes are TRBV5-1 and TRBJ2-7, with 9 bases fitting TRBD1. Trimming at V came to 0 bases and at J to 5 bases, leaving 9 bases not matched to a gene. The CDR3 is made up of 16 amino acids. Germline CDR1 and CDR2: SGHRS and YFSETQ. The CDR3 spells CASSLAVGTGYDEQYF. In DNA, the CDR3 is TGCGCCAGCAGCTTGGCCGTCGGGACAGGGTACGACGAGCAGTACTTC.

This clonotype was counted between two and nine times. The chain recombines TRBV5-1 with TRBJ2-3; 7 bases are a match to TRBD1. Germline CDR1 and CDR2: SGHRS and YFSETQ. CDR3 size: 15 residues. Losses at the gene ends were 4 bases for V and 2 bases for J; bases not matched to a gene: 7. This CDR3 is CASSREGANTDTQYF. For the CDR3, the DNA is TGCGCCAGCAGCCGCGAGGGGGCAAACACAGATACGCAGTATTTT.

This clonotype was seen a few times. V and J are TRBV6-5 and TRBJ1-2; no reliable D call. CDR3 size: 14 residues. The germline V gene has CDR1 MNHEY and CDR2 SVGAGI. The V gene lost 5 bases and the J gene lost 8 bases, with 18 bases spanning the gap. CDR3 region: CASSGWEDSGGYTF. The CDR3 nucleotides read TGTGCCAGCAGTGGGTGGGAGGACTCGGGGGGCTACACCTTC.

This clonotype was seen repeatedly, ten times or more. The CDR3 DNA reads as TGCAGCGTTGGGGCGGCAGCTAATACGCAGTATTTT. Translation: CSVGAAANTQYF. The rearrangement joins TRBV29-1 to TRBJ2-3; the D is unclear. Germline V lookup: CDR1 SQVTM, CDR2 ANQGSEA. The CDR3 consists of 12 residues. V was shortened by 4 bases and J by 7 bases, with 12 bases between the two germline ends.

The V gene is TRBV29-1, the J gene TRBJ1-1; D is undetermined. This CDR3 has 11 residues. Germline V gene data show CDR1 as SQVTM and CDR2 as ANQGSEA. The germline V and J ends were trimmed by 4 bases and 7 bases, with 10 bases remaining between them. The CDR3 loop reads CSVVEVGEAFF. The CDR3 DNA follows: TGCAGCGTTGTAGAGGTGGGTGAAGCTTTCTTT.

This clonotype was observed a handful of times. This chain joins TRBV9 and TRBJ2-3; 7 bases are a match to TRBD2. Germline CDR1 reads SGDLS; CDR2 reads YYNGEE. The V gene end was trimmed by 2 bases and the J gene end by 1 base; junction bases not matched to a gene: 7. The CDR3 is 16 amino acids. CDR3 sequence: CASSVSLGRGTDTQYF. In DNA form, the CDR3 reads TGTGCCAGCAGCGTCAGTTTGGGGAGGGGCACAGATACGCAGTATTTT. The variable domain in full, with the rest retrieved from reference TRBV9 and TRBJ2-3, is DSGVTQTPKHLITATGQRVTLRCSPRSGDLSVYWYQQSLDQGLQFLIQYYNGEERAKGNILERFSAQQFPDLHSELNLSSLELGDSALYFCASSVSLGRGTDTQYFGPGTRLTVL.

There are a few counts of this clonotype. The chain links TRBV12-3 or TRBV12-4 to TRBJ2-3, with D unclear. Trimming cost V 3 bases and J 2 bases, with 9 bases left between them. CDR3 length equals 14 residues. The CDR3 coding sequence is TGTGCCAGCAGTTTTGGGCAGAACACAGATACGCAGTATTTT. Protein sequence: CASSFGQNTDTQYF.

This clonotype was found many times. The chain is built from TRBV7-9 and TRBJ1-2, with D possibly TRBD1 on 5 matching bases. CDR3 size: 15 residues. Trimming left V 2 bases short and J 4 bases short, with 14 bases between. Germline assignment: CDR1 SEHNR and CDR2 FQNEAQ (reference sequence). The CDR3 DNA reads TGTGCCAGCAGCTTAATTAATGGGGACGTCTATGGCTACACCTTC. It codes for CASSLINGDVYGYTF.

This chain connects TRBV20-1 to TRBJ2-1; D gene ambiguous. Germline-derived CDR1 and CDR2 are DFQATT and SNEGSKA (reference sequence). Trimming took 3 bases from V and 4 from J, leaving 7 bases between them. CDR3 length equals 12 residues. The CDR3 DNA sequence: TGCAGTGCTAGCCCACTGTACAATGAGCAGTTCTTC. As protein: CSASPLYNEQFF.

The chain recombines TRBV20-1 with TRBJ2-7; TRBD1 aligns across 7 bases. From germline, CDR1 is DFQATT and CDR2 SNEGSKA (reference sequence). The CDR3 is made up of 15 amino acids. The CDR3 is CSPRGQKQGYYEQYF. The CDR3 DNA follows: TGCAGCCCTAGGGGGCAGAAACAAGGCTACTACGAGCAGTACTTC.

The gene calls are TRBV20-1 and TRBJ2-3; 9 bases agree with TRBD1. Germline V lookup: CDR1 DFQATT, CDR2 SNEGSKA (reference sequence). Unmatched junction bases numbered 8, after V lost 0 bases and J lost 4 bases. The CDR3 has 16 residues. For the CDR3, the DNA is TGCAGTGCTAGAGACCCGGGACAGGGTTGGGCAGATACGCAGTATTTT. This gives the protein CSARDPGQGWADTQYF.

In this sample, this clonotype turned up a few times. This sequence joins TRBV10-1 and TRBJ1-1; D gene unclear. Trimming took off 4 bases at V and 1 base at J, with 7 bases between the two ends. Germline CDR1 and CDR2: WNHNN and SYGVQD (reference sequence). CDR3 length: 13 amino acids. The CDR3 coding sequence is TGCGCCAGCAGTGTCAACCGGAACACTGAAGCTTTCTTT. This encodes CASSVNRNTEAFF.

The CDR3 DNA is TGCAGTGCTACTAGAACCGGGGAGCTGTTTTTT. It encodes CSATRTGELFF. The V and J genes are TRBV20-1 and TRBJ2-2; D gene uncertain. CDR1 and CDR2 from the germline V gene are DFQATT and SNEGSKA (reference sequence). The length of the CDR3 is 11 residues. V was pared by 4 bases and J by 5 bases, with 5 bases between.

The chain uses TRBV7-2 and TRBJ2-3; 8 bases are a match to TRBD2. This CDR3 has 17 residues. J gave up 3 bases and V 1 base, and 9 bases lay outside the gene matches. Germline lookup yields CDR1 SGHTA and CDR2 FQGNSA. CDR3 nucleotide sequence: TGTGCCAGCAGCTTAGTTCCGGCTAGCGGGCCTACAGATACGCAGTATTTT. Amino acid sequence: CASSLVPASGPTDTQYF. The variable domain in full, completed from reference TRBV7-2 and TRBJ2-3, reads GAGVSQSPSNKVTEKGKDVELRCDPISGHTALYWYRQSLGQGLEFLIYFQGNSAPDKSGLPSDRFSAERTGGSVSTLTIQRTQQEDSAVYLCASSLVPASGPTDTQYFGPGTRLTVL.

The J gene is TRBJ2-6, the V gene TRBV24-1; no reliable D call. The germline CDR1 and CDR2 sequences are KGHDR and SFDVKD. The CDR3 is 12 amino acids. Trimming cost V 10 bases and J 4 bases, with 7 bases left between them. This CDR3 reads CATGSGANVLTF. The CDR3 region has the DNA TGTGCCACAGGCTCCGGGGCCAACGTCCTGACTTTC.

CDR3 in amino acids: CAGASGLWNEQFF. CDR3 DNA: TGCGCCGGGGCTTCAGGTCTCTGGAATGAGCAGTTCTTC. The chain links TRBV10-2 to TRBJ2-7, with D possibly TRBD1 on 5 matching bases. The J call could be wrong; TRBJ2-1 is a better fit for the DNA end. The germline gives CDR1 WSHSY, CDR2 SAAADI. This CDR3 is 13 amino acids long.

This clonotype was picked up a small number of times. The chain recombines TRBV10-3 with TRBJ2-1; D remains ambiguous. The germline V and J ends were trimmed by 3 bases and 2 bases, with 11 bases remaining between them. The germline V gene has CDR1 ENHRY and CDR2 SYGVKD. The CDR3 loop spans 15 amino acids. The CDR3 here is CAISDRDRTYNEQFF. The CDR3 DNA reads TGTGCCATCAGTGACCGTGACCGGACCTACAATGAGCAGTTCTTC.

This clonotype was seen a handful of times. The V gene is TRBV7-2, the J gene TRBJ2-3; D perhaps matches TRBD2 (6 bases). The CDR3 has 16 amino acids. Trimming shortened V by 6 bases and J by 3 bases, and 19 bases separated the two germline ends. Germline CDR1 reads SGHTA; CDR2 reads FQGNSA. As DNA, the CDR3 is TGTGCCAGCAGGATGACCCGGGACTCTAGGACAGATACGCAGTATTTT. Amino acid sequence: CASRMTRDSRTDTQYF.

The chain joins TRBV6-5 to TRBJ2-3; perhaps TRBD1 as D (6 bases). In germline, CDR1 is MNHEY, CDR2 SVGAGI. The length of the CDR3 is 14 residues. V was pared by 8 bases and J by 0 bases, with 12 bases between. This CDR3 reads CASQGTLSTDTQYF. The CDR3 region has the DNA TGTGCCAGCCAGGGGACATTAAGCACAGATACGCAGTATTTT.

The chain carries TRBV9 and TRBJ2-7; 8 bases agree with TRBD1. The V gene end was trimmed by 0 bases and the J gene end by 5 bases; junction bases not matched to a gene: 10. Germline V gene lookup returns CDR1 SGDLS and CDR2 YYNGEE. The CDR3 is 16 amino acids. CDR3 in amino acids: CASSVAPDRVWNEQYF. The CDR3 coding sequence is TGTGCCAGCAGCGTAGCTCCGGACAGGGTTTGGAACGAGCAGTACTTC.

This chain uses TRBV3-1 with TRBJ2-7; TRBD1 aligns across 9 bases. There are 15 residues in the CDR3. Germline CDR1 and CDR2: LGHDT and YNNKEL (reference sequence). V lost 4 bases, J lost 8 bases, and 12 bases stayed unmatched. The CDR3 nucleotides are TGTGCCAGCAGCCCGGCTGCGACAGGGGGAGAAAAGCAGTACTTC. Protein: CASSPAATGGEKQYF.

The genes are TRBV7-2 and TRBJ2-1; D unresolved. The DNA end favors TRBJ2-5, so the J call may be wrong. CDR1 is SGHTA and CDR2 is FQGNSA in the germline V gene. The CDR3 is 11 amino acids. The chain's CDR3 is CASSLAATQYF. The CDR3 region has the DNA TGTGCCAGCAGCTTAGCTGCGACCCAGTACTTC.

In this sample, this clonotype turned up a few times. The chain carries TRBV6-2 or TRBV6-3 and TRBJ1-5, with D perhaps TRBD1 (6 bases). V lost 3 bases and J lost 3, with 15 bases in between. The CDR3 runs 16 residues. Germline loops: CDR1 MNHEY, CDR2 SVGEGT. The CDR3 DNA sequence: TGTGCCAGCAGTTATCGGGCAGGGGCGAACAATCAGCCCCAGCATTTT. Protein sequence: CASSYRAGANNQPQHF.

The J gene is TRBJ1-6, the V gene TRBV20-1; D is uncertain. Trimming removed 0 bases from V and 0 bases from J, with 18 bases in between. Per the germline V gene, CDR1 is DFQATT and CDR2 is SNEGSKA (reference sequence). This CDR3 region has 19 residues. Here the CDR3 reads CSARDLLGSPSSYNSPLHF. The CDR3 DNA sequence: TGCAGTGCTAGAGATTTACTCGGCTCTCCGAGCTCCTATAATTCACCCCTCCACTTT.

V and J are TRBV5-1 and TRBJ1-1; tentatively, D is TRBD1 (6 bases). Germline CDR1 and CDR2: SGHRS and YFSETQ. Trimming cost V 4 bases and J 3 bases, with 10 bases left between them. This CDR3 contains 13 residues. CDR3 residues: CASSQGSDTEAFF. As DNA, the CDR3 is TGCGCCAGCAGCCAGGGGTCGGACACTGAAGCTTTCTTT.

The J gene is TRBJ2-1, the V gene TRBV7-3; tentatively, D is TRBD1 or TRBD2 (6 bases each). This CDR3 spans 13 amino acids. Germline lookup yields CDR1 SGHTA and CDR2 FQGTGA. Between the trimmed V and J ends, which lost 5 bases and 8 bases, there was a span of 13 bases. This CDR3 is CASSHQRGDEQFF. The CDR3 DNA reads as TGTGCCAGCAGCCATCAAAGGGGGGATGAGCAGTTCTTC. The whole variable domain, filled in from reference TRBV7-3 and TRBJ2-1, reads GAGVSQTPSNKVTEKGKYVELRCDPISGHTALYWYRQSLGQGPEFLIYFQGTGAADDSGLPNDRFFAVRPEGSVSTLKIQRTERGDSAVYLCASSHQRGDEQFFGPGTRLTVL.